The present entry profiles one T cell receptor beta chain with its context. This entry comes from a study of sequential checkpoint blockade in melanoma. Assay: immunoSEQ multiplex PCR; the TCRdb copy retains only in-frame clones and omits some. Found here are 25,000 to 35,000 clones, about 83% of them singletons; the top ten hold around 16%. The V end lost 7 bases, the J end lost 5 bases, and 12 bases lay between the germline ends. Germline V gene sequence: CDR1 SQVTM, CDR2 ANQGSEA. This CDR3 has 11 amino acids. Described treatment: randomized to nivolumab then ipilimumab (arm A) or the reverse (arm B). Sorted cells were live CD3+CD8+, lacking CD19 and CD56, from PBMCs.

The sample was CD8+ T cells sorted from blood (inferred from file names), taken from a patient given nivolumab and ipilimumab in sequence. The genes are TRBV29-1 and TRBJ2-7, with D possibly TRBD1 on 6 matching bases. The sequence was collected from a human donor with melanoma. CDR3 sequence reads: CSAVRGHEQYF. The DNA for the CDR3 is TGCAGCGCCGTCAGGGGTCACGAGCAGTACTTC.